This TCR beta chain stems from a study of T cell changes during pregnancy in multiple sclerosis (dated by TCRdb to between 2018 and 2020). With respect to the entire study: In women with multiple sclerosis, the researchers looked at how the T cell repertoire shifted as pregnancy progressed.

Receptors were amplified or captured by the immunoSEQ multiplex PCR assay. The table comes from immuneACCESS by way of TCRdb, which keeps in-frame sequences with V and J called. Part of the clones is missing from these tables; in studies checked, under half for an unresolved V gene and the rest for unknown reasons. The sample yields 85,000 to 130,000 clones; about 90% were counted once. The ten biggest clones cover less than 2% of the sample. Points on this clone: This clone's antigen is unknown. Base qualities are not recorded, but no much larger clone differs from it by a single base.

Including cysteine and phenylalanine, the CDR3 has 14 amino acids. Just CDR3 DNA is preserved here, 42 bases in frame from base 1. CDR1 LNHDA and CDR2 SQIVND are derived from the germline V gene (reference sequence). Trimming at the junction amounts to 0 bases on V and 3 bases on J, and the germline ends lie 8 bases apart. The TCR was taken from a female donor with multiple sclerosis, enrolled in a pregnancy study. The chain was built from TRBV19 and TRBJ1-2, with the D gene call left open. This sample comprised peripheral blood, obtained before pregnancy. The nucleotides read TGTGCCAGTAGTATAGAAGACACCCACTATGGCTACACCTTC. It translates to CASSIEDTHYGYTF.